Following are 14 T cell receptor beta chains from one sample sequenced in a study of Ad26.COV2.S vaccination and SARS-CoV-2 variants. Assay used: immunoSEQ multiplex PCR; TCRdb lists only in-frame clones, some missing. The table shows 350,000 to 400,000 clones, with 80% to 90% occurring only once. The treatment is: some 19 received Ad26.COV2.S at low or high dose, single or two shots; 5 received placebo; per-sample allocation not given. All samples were drawn on day 63, counting from the first vaccine or placebo injection. Specimen: peripheral blood, collected in a trial of Ad26.COV2.S vaccine versus placebo. These receptors originate from a person aged 18-65 years who received the Ad26.COV2.S COVID-19 vaccine or a placebo.

The gene calls are TRBV19 and TRBJ1-1; 7 bases match TRBD1. Germline V gives CDR1 LNHDA, CDR2 SQIVND (reference sequence). The CDR3 consists of 15 residues. V gave up 6 bases and J gave up 4 bases; unmatched junction bases: 11. In DNA, the CDR3 is TGTGCCAGTAGAACTCTCGACAGGGACGCCACTGAAGCTTTCTTT. Residues: CASRTLDRDATEAFF.

V usage is TRBV2 and J usage is TRBJ1-2; D gene uncertain. The CDR3 loop spans 15 amino acids. The germline CDR1 and CDR2 sequences are SNHLY and FYNNEI. Trimming removed 6 bases from V and 4 bases from J, with 18 bases in between. For the CDR3, the DNA is TGTGCCAGCAGCGATTCCGGCCAACCTATCTATGGCTACACCTTC. This codes for CASSDSGQPIYGYTF.

Written as DNA, the CDR3 is TGCGCCAGCAGCTTCGGGAGCAGCACAGATACGCAGTATTTT. Protein sequence: CASSFGSSTDTQYF. This chain joins TRBV5-1 and TRBJ2-3; possible D gene TRBD2, 6 bases. Between the trimmed V and J ends, which lost 2 bases and 0 bases, there was a span of 7 bases. CDR3 length: 14 residues. CDR1 and CDR2 from the germline V gene are SGHRS and YFSETQ.

The rearrangement uses TRBV2 and TRBJ2-3, with TRBD2 as a possible D gene (5 bases). Between the trimmed V and J ends, which lost 3 bases and 1 base, there was a span of 11 bases. The CDR3 has 15 residues. CDR1 and CDR2 (germline): SNHLY, FYNNEI. In nucleotides, the CDR3 is TGTGCCAGCAGTGAGGGAGAGGAGGGCACAGATACGCAGTATTTT. It translates to CASSEGEEGTDTQYF.

This rearrangement joins TRBV15 to TRBJ1-5; D gene unclear. V lost 0 bases and J lost 5, with 8 bases in between. CDR1 and CDR2 from the germline V gene are LNHNV and YYDKDF (reference sequence). The CDR3 runs 14 residues. This CDR3 reads CATSREGFDQPQHF. The CDR3 nucleotides read TGTGCCACCAGCAGAGAAGGTTTTGATCAGCCCCAGCATTTT.

The rearrangement joins TRBV2 to TRBJ1-1; no reliable D call. Germline CDR1 and CDR2: SNHLY and FYNNEI. The CDR3 length is 12 residues. Trimming took off 2 bases at V and 11 bases at J, with 12 bases between the two ends. CDR3 region: CASSEYPPGAFF. The CDR3 coding sequence is TGTGCCAGCAGTGAATACCCCCCAGGTGCTTTCTTT.

In this sample, this clone turned up many times. This CDR3 is also generated by other DNA sequences in the sample. The rearrangement joins TRBV6-5 to TRBJ1-1; the D gene is possibly TRBD1 (5 bases). Trimming removed 6 bases at V and 4 bases at J, with 12 bases between. Germline V lookup: CDR1 MNHEY, CDR2 SVGAGI. The CDR3 is made up of 13 amino acids. CDR3 in amino acids: CASSYLGTTEAFF. The CDR3, as DNA: TGTGCCAGCAGCTATCTAGGGACCACTGAAGCTTTCTTT.

The chain employs TRBV10-2 and TRBJ2-3; 12 bases are shared with TRBD2. This CDR3 contains 16 residues. Trimming took 4 bases from V and 6 from J; bases not matched to a gene: 8. Germline V CDR1 and CDR2: WSHSY, SAAADI. In DNA form, the CDR3 reads TGCGCCAGCAGTGGTCCCCTAGCGGGGGGGCCGGATACGCAGTATTTT. Translating gives CASSGPLAGGPDTQYF.

The J gene is TRBJ2-2, the V gene TRBV7-2; possible D gene TRBD1, 5 bases. Per the germline V gene, CDR1 is SGHTA and CDR2 is FQGNSA. This CDR3 has 14 amino acids. Trimming cost V 2 bases and J 3 bases, with 7 bases left between them. CDR3 region: CASSLQGYTGELFF. In nucleotides, the CDR3 is TGTGCCAGCAGCTTACAGGGTTACACCGGGGAGCTGTTTTTT.

The V and J genes are TRBV5-1 and TRBJ1-1; D not resolved. Germline lookup yields CDR1 SGHRS and CDR2 YFSETQ. The germline V and J ends were trimmed by 3 bases and 10 bases, with 10 bases remaining between them. CDR3 length: 11 amino acids. The CDR3 nucleotides read TGCGCCAGCAGCTCAGGTAATGGAGCTTTCTTT. Translation gives CASSSGNGAFF.

V and J are TRBV30 and TRBJ1-4, with D uncertain. Trimming removed 5 bases from V and 7 bases from J, with 20 bases in between. This CDR3 contains 15 residues. Germline CDR1 GTSNPN, CDR2 SVGIG (reference sequence). The CDR3 loop reads CAWEDARKPVEKLFF. DNA for the CDR3: TGTGCCTGGGAAGACGCGCGGAAACCGGTTGAAAAACTGTTTTTT.

The chain uses TRBV29-1 and TRBJ1-4; 8 bases align to TRBD1. V gave up 5 bases and J gave up 8 bases; unmatched junction bases: 7. Germline CDR1 reads SQVTM; CDR2 reads ANQGSEA. The length of the CDR3 is 13 residues. The CDR3 region is CSVSNNRGEKLFF. CDR3 sequence (DNA): TGCAGCGTTTCCAATAACAGGGGGGAAAAACTGTTTTTT.

The genes are TRBV7-2 and TRBJ1-5; no definite D call. Trimming removed 4 bases from V and 2 bases from J, with 12 bases in between. The CDR3 is 15 amino acids. The germline V gene encodes CDR1 SGHTA and CDR2 FQGNSA. The chain's CDR3 is CASSSDGKGNQPQHF. The CDR3 DNA follows: TGTGCCAGCAGCTCGGACGGGAAGGGCAATCAGCCCCAGCATTTT.

The chain is built from TRBV3-1 (or the pseudogene TRBV3-2) and TRBJ2-4; TRBD1 or TRBD2 may be the D gene (5 bases each). Germline V gene lookup returns CDR1 LGHDT and CDR2 YNNKEL (reference sequence). V was cut by 3 bases and J by 6 bases, with 12 bases left in between. This CDR3 has 14 residues. For the CDR3, the DNA is TGTGCCAGCAGCCATTCAGGGAGAGGAAACATTCAGTACTTC. Its translation is CASSHSGRGNIQYF.